These T cell receptor beta chains were read from a single sample in a study of blood T cell repertoires in COVID-19. Sequencing was performed with immunoSEQ multiplex PCR; in TCRdb, only in-frame clones are kept and a portion is missing. The sample carries 150,000 to 200,000 clones, 75% to 85% recorded once. Sequenced material: peripheral blood. These receptors all come from a woman in her thirties or forties with COVID-19, enrolled during active disease. CDR3s include the opening cysteine and the closing phenylalanine or tryptophan. D genes are given only for firm matches. The size of a clone is reported for some rows only, either as once, few or many, or as a class for expanded clones.

d_gene | j_gene | abundance | v_gene | CDR3aa | CDR3nt
- | TRBJ1-2 | - | TRBV1 | CTSNLSARGYTDCYYGYTF | TGCACCAGCAACCTTAGTGCTCGGGGGTATACAGACTGCTACTATGGCTACACCTTC
TRBD2 | TRBJ2-3 | - | TRBV7-3 | CASSLAGAADTQYF | TGTGCCAGCAGCTTAGCGGGAGCCGCTGATACGCAGTATTTT
- | TRBJ1-5 | - | TRBV7-3 | CASSDGTGNQPQHF | TGTGCCAGCAGCGACGGTACAGGGAATCAGCCCCAGCATTTT
- | TRBJ2-7 | few | TRBV18 | CASSEGSGTYEQYF | TGTGCCAGCTCGGAGGGGTCCGGAACCTACGAGCAGTACTTC
- | TRBJ1-3 | once | TRBV5-4 | CASSLGGRQGNTIYF | TGTGCCAGCAGCCTGGGAGGGCGACAAGGAAACACCATATATTTT
- | TRBJ1-5 | - | TRBV5-1 | CASSLGGDQPQHF | TGCGCCAGCAGCTTGGGGGGGGATCAGCCCCAGCATTTT
TRBD2 | TRBJ2-1 | - | TRBV11-2 | CASSSGLGDEQFF | TGTGCCAGCAGCTCTGGACTAGGCGATGAGCAGTTCTTC
- | TRBJ2-1 | - | TRBV3-1/TRBV3-2 | CASSQGPFRGAQFF | TGTGCCAGCAGCCAAGGTCCCTTCCGGGGGGCGCAGTTCTTC
- | TRBJ2-3 | - | TRBV10-3 | CASWTADTQYF | TGTGCCAGTTGGACAGCAGATACGCAGTATTTT
TRBD1 | TRBJ1-6 | - | TRBV6-5 | CASSSQGQGDNSPLHF | TGTGCCAGCAGTTCCCAAGGACAGGGCGACAATTCACCCCTCCACTTT
TRBD1 | TRBJ2-5 | few | TRBV4-1 | CASSQGATGAQETQYF | TGCGCCAGCAGCCAAGGGGCGACAGGGGCCCAAGAGACCCAGTACTTC
- | TRBJ1-1 | - | TRBV7-9 | CASSLGQWNTEAFF | TGTGCCAGCAGCTTAGGACAGTGGAACACTGAAGCTTTCTTT
- | TRBJ2-1 | - | TRBV5-1 | CASILDTSYNEQFF | TGCGCCAGCATACTAGACACATCCTACAATGAGCAGTTCTTC
- | TRBJ2-7 | once | TRBV7-6 | CASSFGSGGSREQYF | TGTGCCAGCAGCTTTGGCTCCGGGGGAAGTAGAGAGCAGTACTTC
- | TRBJ1-5 | - | TRBV19 | CASSMYRSASNQPQHF | TGTGCCAGTAGTATGTATAGATCTGCGAGCAATCAGCCCCAGCATTTT
TRBD1 | TRBJ1-1 | - | TRBV20-1 | CRGQINTEAFF | TGCAGGGGACAGATTAACACTGAAGCTTTCTTT